This TCR beta chain was sequenced for a study of shared clonotypes between healthy human individuals. The study's findings and limits: The donor pool, a small one, limited the genetic and exposure-history diversity represented.

The CDR3 length is 12 residues. Trimming left V 6 bases short and J 5 bases short, with 11 bases between. Germline V gene sequence: CDR1 MNHNS, CDR2 SASEGT. This was a deep-level run. Measured with immunoSEQ multiplex PCR; TCRdb has only the in-frame clones, and not every one. The data contain about 460,000 clones, approximately 71% of them singletons. As concerns this clone: The antigen is undetermined.

This clonotype was obtained from a woman between 40 and 50 years old in good health. Some clones in this sample may be carry-over from other donors' samples. The chain combines TRBV6-1 with TRBJ2-7; D gene unclear. The specimen was PBMCs. The CDR3 loop reads CASSQPHHEQYF. Written as DNA, the CDR3 is TGTGCCAGCAGCCAACCCCACCACGAGCAGTACTTC.